This TCR beta chain originates from a study of blood T cells in healthy people across ages. The germline gives CDR1 SQVTM, CDR2 ANQGSEA. This CDR3 region has 13 residues. The second PCR ran 7 to 11 cycles with a sample-barcoded 5' primer and J-beta primers. TCRdb itself ran the 5' RACE reads through MiXCR, one entry per CDR3 protein. Of roughly 680,000 distinct CDR3 sequences listed, approximately 50% were seen once; the top ten hold around a third. PBMCs were isolated at a quantity of at least 6 million per sample. Specimen: blood. J is TRBJ2-5 and V is TRBV29-1, with 9 bases lining up with TRBD2. TRBJ2-7 explains the end of the DNA better; the J call may be wrong. This TCR derives from a woman in her sixties in good health. The CDR3 sequence: CSVGGRAFFEQYF. In DNA form, the CDR3 reads TGCAGCGTTGGCGGGAGGGCCTTTTTCGAGCAGTACTTC.